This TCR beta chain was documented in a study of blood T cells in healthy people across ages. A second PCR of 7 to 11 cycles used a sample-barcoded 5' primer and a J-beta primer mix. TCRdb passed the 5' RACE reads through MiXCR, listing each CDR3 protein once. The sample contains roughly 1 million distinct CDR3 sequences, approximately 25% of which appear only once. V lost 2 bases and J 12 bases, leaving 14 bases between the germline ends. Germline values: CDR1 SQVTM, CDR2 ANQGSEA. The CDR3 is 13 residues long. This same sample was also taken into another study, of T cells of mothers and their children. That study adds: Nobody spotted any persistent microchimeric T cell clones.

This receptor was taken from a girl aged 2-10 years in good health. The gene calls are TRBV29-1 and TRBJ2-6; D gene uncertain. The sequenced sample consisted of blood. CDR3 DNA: TGCAGCGTTGAACCCGCGAACGTCGGCGTCCTGACTTTC. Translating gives CSVEPANVGVLTF.